This T cell receptor (beta chain) was sequenced for a study of regulatory T cells. This CDR3 region has 12 residues. Germline loops: CDR1 SGDLS, CDR2 YYNGEE. The V and J ends lost 3 bases and 7 bases respectively, with 8 bases between them. On this clone itself: Its specificity is not known.

General observations from the study: Hydrophobic residues at CDR3 positions 6 and 7 were enriched in conventional CD4+ T cells of CD3G-deficient patients.

The primer mix had 52 TRBV and 13 TRBJ primers. Measured with immunoSEQ multiplex PCR; TCRdb has only the in-frame clones, and not every one. The table includes almost 30,000 clones, about nine tenths detected once. The sequence was collected from a person aged 18 to 29 with CD3G deficiency. The specimen sequenced was conventional CD4+ T cells sorted from blood. The chain has TRBV9 and TRBJ1-3; no clear D. The CDR3 region is CASSASQNTIYF. Here the CDR3 DNA reads TGTGCCAGCAGCGCCTCACAGAACACCATATATTTT.